This TCR beta chain derives from a study of cytomegalovirus exposure and HLA in healthy donors. Comments on this clone: The antigen remains undetermined.

Findings and limits, study-wide: The likely explanation for a cluster of highly shared sequence variants was sequencing artifact. For TCR beta chains, V- and J-gene trimming was later linked to a missense DCLRE1C variant.

PCR used 60 Vbeta primers and 13 Jbeta primers. The method was immunoSEQ multiplex PCR; TCRdb's version includes in-frame clones alone and lacks a portion of them. The sample has approximately 58,000 clones. Germline assignment: CDR1 SGHRS and CDR2 YFSETQ. This CDR3 spans 16 amino acids. V shed 2 bases, J shed 2 bases, and the junction held 4 bases outside the gene matches. Sequencing was done on a sample of PBMCs. This clonotype was sampled from a man younger than 45 in good health and CMV-seropositive. The chain employs TRBV5-1 and TRBJ2-2; the match to TRBD1 covers 9 bases. The CDR3, as DNA: TGCGCCAGCAGCTTAACGGGACAGGGAAACACCGGGGAGCTGTTTTTT. As protein: CASSLTGQGNTGELFF.